This T cell receptor beta chain was obtained from a study of cytomegalovirus exposure and HLA in healthy donors. About the research overall: Genotyping showed roughly 83% of 398 donors falling in the Caucasian-associated ancestry cluster.

General study points: TCR association rates varied by HLA locus in a later analysis, with DRB1 highest and HLA-C lowest. Later analysis reportedly placed an Asian-associated ancestry cluster below the approximately 730-donor mean in N-insertions.

V gave up 4 bases and J gave up 3 bases, with 19 bases separating them. Germline CDR1 and CDR2: SGHTA and FQGNSA. The CDR3 consists of 17 residues. Comment on this clone: What it binds is not known.

The PCR made use of 60 Vbeta and 13 Jbeta primers. Generated by immunoSEQ multiplex PCR, the TCRdb table keeps only in-frame clones and is missing some. The sample has fewer than 80,000 clones; 79% are singletons. The material sequenced was PBMCs. The chain combines TRBV7-2 with TRBJ2-1; tentative D call: TRBD2 (5 bases). The clonotype was recovered from a man under 40 in good health and CMV-seronegative. The CDR3 spells CASSSRGSVAFYNEQFF. The DNA for the CDR3 is TGTGCCAGCAGCTCGAGAGGAAGCGTAGCGTTCTACAATGAGCAGTTCTTC.